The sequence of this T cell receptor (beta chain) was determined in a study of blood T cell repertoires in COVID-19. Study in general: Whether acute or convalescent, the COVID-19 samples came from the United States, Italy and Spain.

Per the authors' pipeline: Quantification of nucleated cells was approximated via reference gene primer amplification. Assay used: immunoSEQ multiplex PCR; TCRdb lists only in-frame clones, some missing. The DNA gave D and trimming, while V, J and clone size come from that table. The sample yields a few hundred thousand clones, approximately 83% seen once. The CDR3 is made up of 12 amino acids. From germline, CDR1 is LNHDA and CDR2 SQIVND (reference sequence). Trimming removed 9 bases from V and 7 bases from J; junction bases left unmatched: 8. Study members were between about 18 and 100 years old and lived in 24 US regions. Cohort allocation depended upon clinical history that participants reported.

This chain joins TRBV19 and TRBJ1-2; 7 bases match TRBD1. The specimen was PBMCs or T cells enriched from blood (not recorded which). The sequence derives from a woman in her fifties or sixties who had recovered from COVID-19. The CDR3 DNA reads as TGTGCCAGCAGAACAGGGGCTAGTGGCTACACCTTC. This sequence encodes CASRTGASGYTF. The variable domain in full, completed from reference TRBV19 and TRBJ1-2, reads DGGITQSPKYLFRKEGQNVTLSCEQNLNHDAMYWYRQDPGQGLRLIYYSQIVNDFQKGDIAEGYSVSREKKESFPLTVTSAQKNPTAFYLCASRTGASGYTFGSGTRLTVV.